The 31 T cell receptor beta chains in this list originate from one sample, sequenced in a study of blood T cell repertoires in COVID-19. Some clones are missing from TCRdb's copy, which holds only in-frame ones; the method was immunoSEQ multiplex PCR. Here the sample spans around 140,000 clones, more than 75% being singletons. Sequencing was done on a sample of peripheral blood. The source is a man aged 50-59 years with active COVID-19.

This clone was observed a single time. CDR3 nucleotides: TGCGCCAGCAGTAGATCGACAGGCGGAGAGACCCAGTACTTC. This codes for CASSRSTGGETQYF. The chain combines TRBV5-1 with TRBJ2-5; possible D gene TRBD1, 6 bases. The CDR3 length is 14 residues. Trimming took 5 bases from V and 4 from J, leaving 15 bases between them. Germline CDR1 is SGHRS and CDR2 is YFSETQ.

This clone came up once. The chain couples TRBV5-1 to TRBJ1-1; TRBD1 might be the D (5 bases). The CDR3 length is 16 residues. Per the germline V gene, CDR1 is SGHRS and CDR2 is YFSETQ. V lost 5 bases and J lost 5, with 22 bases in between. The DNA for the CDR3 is TGCGCCAGCAGATCTCCGAGGGGCGCGGGGAAAACTGAAGCTTTCTTT. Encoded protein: CASRSPRGAGKTEAFF.

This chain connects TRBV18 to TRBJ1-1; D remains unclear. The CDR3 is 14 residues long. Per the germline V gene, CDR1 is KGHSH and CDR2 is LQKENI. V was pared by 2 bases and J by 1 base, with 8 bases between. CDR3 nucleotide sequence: TGTGCCAGCTCACCAGCGCCTGAGAACACTGAAGCTTTCTTT. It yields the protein CASSPAPENTEAFF.

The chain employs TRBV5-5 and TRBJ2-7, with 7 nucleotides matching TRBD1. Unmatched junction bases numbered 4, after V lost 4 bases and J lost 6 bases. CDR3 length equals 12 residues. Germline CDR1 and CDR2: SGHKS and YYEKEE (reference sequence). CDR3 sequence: CASSPGQREQYF. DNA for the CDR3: TGTGCCAGCAGCCCGGGACAGCGCGAGCAGTACTTC.

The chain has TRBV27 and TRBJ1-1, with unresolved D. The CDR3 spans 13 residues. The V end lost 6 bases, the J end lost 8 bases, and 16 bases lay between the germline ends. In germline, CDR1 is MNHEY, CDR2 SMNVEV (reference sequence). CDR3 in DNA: TGTGCCAGCAGCGCGTCTGAGCGATCCGAAGCTTTCTTT. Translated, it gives CASSASERSEAFF.

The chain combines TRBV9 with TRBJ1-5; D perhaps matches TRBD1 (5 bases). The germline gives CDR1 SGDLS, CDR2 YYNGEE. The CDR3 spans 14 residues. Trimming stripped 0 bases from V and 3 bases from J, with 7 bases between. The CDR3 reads CASSVGQINQPQHF. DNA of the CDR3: TGTGCCAGCAGCGTAGGACAGATCAATCAGCCCCAGCATTTT.

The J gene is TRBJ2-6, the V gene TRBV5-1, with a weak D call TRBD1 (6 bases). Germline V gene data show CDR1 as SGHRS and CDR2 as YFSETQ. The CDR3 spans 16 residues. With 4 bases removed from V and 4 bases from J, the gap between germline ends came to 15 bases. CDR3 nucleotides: TGCGCCAGCAGCGGCACGACAGGTAACGGGGCCAACGTCCTGACTTTC. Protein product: CASSGTTGNGANVLTF.

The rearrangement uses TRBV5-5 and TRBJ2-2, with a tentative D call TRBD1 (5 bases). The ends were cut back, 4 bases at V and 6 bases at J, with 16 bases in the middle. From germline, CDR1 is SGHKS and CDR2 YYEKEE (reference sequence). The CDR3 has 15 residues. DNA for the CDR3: TGTGCCAGCAGCACATCCCCTCAGGGCCCCGGGGAGCTGTTTTTT. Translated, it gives CASSTSPQGPGELFF.

The CDR3 here is CASSSYLRGGEQYF. CDR3 nucleotide sequence: TGTGCCAGCAGCTCCTACCTCCGGGGAGGCGAGCAGTACTTC. This chain connects TRBV7-2 to TRBJ2-7; D might be TRBD2 (6 bases). Trimming left V 4 bases short and J 6 bases short, with 16 bases between. Germline lookup yields CDR1 SGHTA and CDR2 FQGNSA. CDR3 length: 14 amino acids.

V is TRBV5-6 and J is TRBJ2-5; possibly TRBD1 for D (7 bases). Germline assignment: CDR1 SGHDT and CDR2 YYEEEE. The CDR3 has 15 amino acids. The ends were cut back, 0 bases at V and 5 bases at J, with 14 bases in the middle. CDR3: CASSLARGARETQYF. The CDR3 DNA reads TGTGCCAGCAGCTTGGCCAGGGGGGCAAGGGAGACCCAGTACTTC.

Written as DNA, the CDR3 is TGTGCCAGCTCACCCGGGGGGCAAGAGACCCAGTACTTC. Protein sequence: CASSPGGQETQYF. The V call is TRBV18, the J call TRBJ2-5; 7 bases are shared with TRBD2. This CDR3 has 13 amino acids. Germline assignment: CDR1 KGHSH and CDR2 LQKENI. V shed 3 bases and J 2 bases; nucleotides not matched to a gene: 0. Using reference TRBV18 and TRBJ2-5 for the parts outside the CDR3, the full variable domain is NAGVMQNPRHLVRRRGQEARLRCSPMKGHSHVYWYRQLPEEGLKFMVYLQKENIIDESGMPKERFSAEFPKEGPSILRIQQVVRGDSAAYFCASSPGGQETQYFGPGTRLLVL.

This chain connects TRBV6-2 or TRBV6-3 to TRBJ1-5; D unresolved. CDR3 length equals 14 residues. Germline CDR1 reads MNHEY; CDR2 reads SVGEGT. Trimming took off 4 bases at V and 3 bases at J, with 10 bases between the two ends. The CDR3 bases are TGTGCCAGCAGTTTCCGCAGGCCCAATCAGCCCCAGCATTTT. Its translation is CASSFRRPNQPQHF.

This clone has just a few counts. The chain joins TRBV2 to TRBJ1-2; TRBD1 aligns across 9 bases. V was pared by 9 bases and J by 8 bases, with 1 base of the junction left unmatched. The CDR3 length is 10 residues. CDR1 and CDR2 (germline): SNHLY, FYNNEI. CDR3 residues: CASGQGGYTF. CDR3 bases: TGTGCCAGTGGACAGGGGGGCTACACCTTC.

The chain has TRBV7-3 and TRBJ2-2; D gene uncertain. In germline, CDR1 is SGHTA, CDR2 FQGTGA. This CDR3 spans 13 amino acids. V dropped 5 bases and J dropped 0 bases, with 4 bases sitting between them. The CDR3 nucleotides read TGTGCCAGCAGCACACCGAACACCGGGGAGCTGTTTTTT. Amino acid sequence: CASSTPNTGELFF. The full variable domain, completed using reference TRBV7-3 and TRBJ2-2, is GAGVSQTPSNKVTEKGKYVELRCDPISGHTALYWYRQSLGQGPEFLIYFQGTGAADDSGLPNDRFFAVRPEGSVSTLKIQRTERGDSAVYLCASSTPNTGELFFGEGSRLTVL.

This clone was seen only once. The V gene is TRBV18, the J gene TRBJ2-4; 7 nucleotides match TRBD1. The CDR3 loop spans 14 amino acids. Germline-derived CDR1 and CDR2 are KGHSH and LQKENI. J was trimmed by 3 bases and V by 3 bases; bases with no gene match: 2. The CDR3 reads CASSPGTVKNIQYF. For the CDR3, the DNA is TGTGCCAGCTCACCCGGGACAGTCAAAAACATTCAGTACTTC.

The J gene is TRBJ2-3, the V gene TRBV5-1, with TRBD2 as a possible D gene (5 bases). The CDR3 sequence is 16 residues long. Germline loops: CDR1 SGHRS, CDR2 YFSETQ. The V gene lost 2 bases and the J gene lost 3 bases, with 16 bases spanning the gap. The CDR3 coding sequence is TGCGCCAGCAGCTTTGGACTGCCTCGAGGGACAGATACGCAGTATTTT. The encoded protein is CASSFGLPRGTDTQYF.

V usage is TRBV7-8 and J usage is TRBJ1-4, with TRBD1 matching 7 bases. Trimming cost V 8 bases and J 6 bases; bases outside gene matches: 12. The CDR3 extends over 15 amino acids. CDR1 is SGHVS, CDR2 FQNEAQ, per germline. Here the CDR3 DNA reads TGTGCCAGCGTTTCAGGGGGTGGCTTAGATGAAAAACTGTTTTTT. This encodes CASVSGGGLDEKLFF.

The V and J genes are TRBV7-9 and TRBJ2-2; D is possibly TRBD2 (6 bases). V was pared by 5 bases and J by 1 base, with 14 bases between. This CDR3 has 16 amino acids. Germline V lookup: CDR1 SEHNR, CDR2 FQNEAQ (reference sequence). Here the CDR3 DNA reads TGTGCCAGCAGCATCACTAGCAGGTTGAACACCGGGGAGCTGTTTTTT. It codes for CASSITSRLNTGELFF.

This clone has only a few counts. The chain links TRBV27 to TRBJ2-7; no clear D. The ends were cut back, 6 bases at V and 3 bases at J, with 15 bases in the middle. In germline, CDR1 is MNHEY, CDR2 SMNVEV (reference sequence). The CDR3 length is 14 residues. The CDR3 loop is CASRRGVSHYEQYF. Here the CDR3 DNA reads TGTGCCAGCAGACGCGGCGTCTCCCACTACGAGCAGTACTTC.

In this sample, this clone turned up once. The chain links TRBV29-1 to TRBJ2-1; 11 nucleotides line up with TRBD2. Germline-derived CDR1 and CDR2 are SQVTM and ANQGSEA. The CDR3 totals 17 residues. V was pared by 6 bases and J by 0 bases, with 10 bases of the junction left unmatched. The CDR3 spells CSVQGLAARSSYNEQFF. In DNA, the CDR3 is TGCAGCGTACAGGGACTAGCGGCGAGGAGCTCCTACAATGAGCAGTTCTTC.

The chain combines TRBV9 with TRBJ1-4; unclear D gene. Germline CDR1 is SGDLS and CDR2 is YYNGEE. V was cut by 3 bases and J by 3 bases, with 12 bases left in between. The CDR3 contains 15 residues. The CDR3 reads CASSAHSKPNEKLFF. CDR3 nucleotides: TGTGCCAGCAGCGCCCACTCGAAGCCTAATGAAAAACTGTTTTTT.

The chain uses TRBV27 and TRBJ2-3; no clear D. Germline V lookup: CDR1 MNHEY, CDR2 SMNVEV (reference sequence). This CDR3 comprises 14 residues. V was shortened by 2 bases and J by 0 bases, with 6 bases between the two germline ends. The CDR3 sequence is CASSLGLSTDTQYF. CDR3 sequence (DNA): TGTGCCAGCAGTTTAGGGCTAAGCACAGATACGCAGTATTTT.

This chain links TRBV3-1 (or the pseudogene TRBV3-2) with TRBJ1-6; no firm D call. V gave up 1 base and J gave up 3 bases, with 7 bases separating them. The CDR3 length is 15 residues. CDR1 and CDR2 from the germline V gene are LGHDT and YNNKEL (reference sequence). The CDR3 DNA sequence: TGTGCCAGCAGCCAAGGGCGGAACTATAATTCACCCCTCCACTTT. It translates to CASSQGRNYNSPLHF.

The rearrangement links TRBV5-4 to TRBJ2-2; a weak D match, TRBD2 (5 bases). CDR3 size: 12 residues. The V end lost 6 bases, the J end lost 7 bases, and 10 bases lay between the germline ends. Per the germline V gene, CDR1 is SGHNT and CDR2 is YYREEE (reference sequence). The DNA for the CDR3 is TGTGCCAGCACGGGCGGGCTCGGGGAGCTGTTTTTT. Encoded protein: CASTGGLGELFF.

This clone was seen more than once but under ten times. This CDR3 reads CASSQQGGLWTGELFF. The DNA of the CDR3 is TGTGCCAGCAGCCAACAAGGCGGACTTTGGACCGGGGAGCTGTTTTTT. The rearrangement uses TRBV3-1 (or the pseudogene TRBV3-2) and TRBJ2-2; D possibly corresponds to TRBD2 (5 bases). The CDR3 contains 16 residues. Germline V CDR1 and CDR2: LGHDT, YNNKEL (reference sequence). The germline V and J ends were trimmed by 2 bases and 5 bases, with 15 bases remaining between them.

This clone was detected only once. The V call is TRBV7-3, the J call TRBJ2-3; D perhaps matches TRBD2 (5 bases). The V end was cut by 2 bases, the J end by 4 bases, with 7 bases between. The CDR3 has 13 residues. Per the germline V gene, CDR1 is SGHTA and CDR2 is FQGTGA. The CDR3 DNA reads TGTGCCAGCAGCTTACCGGGGTCAGATACGCAGTATTTT. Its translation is CASSLPGSDTQYF.

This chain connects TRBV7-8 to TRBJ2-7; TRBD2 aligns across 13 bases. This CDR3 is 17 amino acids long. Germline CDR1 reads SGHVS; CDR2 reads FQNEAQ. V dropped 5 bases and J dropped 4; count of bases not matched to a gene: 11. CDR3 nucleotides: TGTGCCAGCAGCGCGTCCGGGACTAGCGGGGCGTCGTACGAGCAGTACTTC. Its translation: CASSASGTSGASYEQYF. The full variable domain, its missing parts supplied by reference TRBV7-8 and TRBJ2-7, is GAGVSQSPRYKVAKRGQDVALRCDPISGHVSLFWYQQALGQGPEFLTYFQNEAQLDKSGLPSDRFFAERPEGSVSTLKIQRTQQEDSAVYLCASSASGTSGASYEQYFGPGTRLTVT.

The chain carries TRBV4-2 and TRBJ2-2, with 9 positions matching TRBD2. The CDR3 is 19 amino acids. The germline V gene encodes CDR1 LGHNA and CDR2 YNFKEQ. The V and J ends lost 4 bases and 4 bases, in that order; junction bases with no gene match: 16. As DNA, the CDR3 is TGTGCCAGCAGCCGAGCTCATGGGGCGGGAGGGTTGGGCACCGGGGAGCTGTTTTTT. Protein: CASSRAHGAGGLGTGELFF.

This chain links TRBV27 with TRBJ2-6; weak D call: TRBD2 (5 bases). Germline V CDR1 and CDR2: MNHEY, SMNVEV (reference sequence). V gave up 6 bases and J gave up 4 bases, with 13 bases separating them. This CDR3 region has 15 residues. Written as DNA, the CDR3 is TGTGCCAGCAGCGCCACAGCGGTCGGGGCCAACGTCCTGACTTTC. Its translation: CASSATAVGANVLTF.

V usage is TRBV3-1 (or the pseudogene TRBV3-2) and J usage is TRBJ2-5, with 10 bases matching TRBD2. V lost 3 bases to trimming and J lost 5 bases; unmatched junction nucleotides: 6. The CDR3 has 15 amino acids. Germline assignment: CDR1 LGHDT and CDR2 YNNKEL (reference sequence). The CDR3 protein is CASSHERGGVETQYF. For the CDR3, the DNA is TGTGCCAGCAGCCACGAGCGGGGGGGCGTGGAGACCCAGTACTTC.

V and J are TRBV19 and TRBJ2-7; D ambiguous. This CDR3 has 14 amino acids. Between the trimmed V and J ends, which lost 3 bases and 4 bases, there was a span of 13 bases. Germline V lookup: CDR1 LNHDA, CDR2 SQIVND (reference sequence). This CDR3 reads CASSIGWLEYEQYF. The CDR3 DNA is TGTGCCAGTAGTATTGGGTGGCTAGAATACGAGCAGTACTTC.